The 11 T cell receptor beta chains below were found in one sample sequenced in a study of blood T cell repertoires in COVID-19 (TCRdb year 2020). Library generation was performed with the immunoSEQ multiplex PCR assay. TCRdb provides this immuneACCESS table in a form limited to in-frame rearrangements. Some clones are lacking; in checked studies, under half of them reflect an unresolved V gene, and why the rest are absent is not known. The sample table holds under 200,000 clones, of which around 88% were seen once. The ten largest clonotypes hold roughly a fifth of the sample. What was sequenced was peripheral blood. These receptors all come from a woman in her 70s who had recovered from COVID-19.

In its sample, this clone was seen a few times. The chain combines TRBV2 with TRBJ2-7; D is perhaps TRBD2 (6 bases). Germline values: CDR1 SNHLY, CDR2 FYNNEI. The CDR3 covers 15 residues. V was clipped by 4 bases and J by 0 bases, with 13 bases between them. In DNA, the CDR3 is TGTGCCAGCAGTGGAGGCGCGACTAGCTCCTACGAGCAGTACTTC. Translation gives CASSGGATSSYEQYF.

This clone occurred a few times. The V gene is TRBV5-4, the J gene TRBJ1-2, with D tentatively TRBD1 (5 bases). From germline, CDR1 is SGHNT and CDR2 YYREEE (reference sequence). The CDR3 contains 16 residues. Trimming took off 0 bases at V and 9 bases at J, with 21 bases between the two ends. The CDR3 loop reads CASSLGGGAAIVSYTF. DNA for the CDR3: TGTGCCAGCAGCTTGGGGGGTGGGGCGGCGATTGTTAGCTACACCTTC. The whole variable domain, filled in from reference TRBV5-4 and TRBJ1-2, reads ETGVTQSPTHLIKTRGQQVTLRCSSQSGHNTVSWYQQALGQGPQFIFQYYREEENGRGNFPPRFSGLQFPNYSSELNVNALELDDSALYLCASSLGGGAAIVSYTFGSGTRLTVV.

The rearrangement joins TRBV5-4 to TRBJ2-1, with 12 bases fitting TRBD2. Trimming at V came to 6 bases and at J to 3 bases, leaving 4 bases not matched to a gene. Germline V CDR1 and CDR2: SGHNT, YYREEE (reference sequence). This CDR3 spans 15 amino acids. Here the CDR3 reads CASTETSGGYNEQFF. DNA for the CDR3: TGTGCCAGCACCGAGACTAGCGGGGGCTACAATGAGCAGTTCTTC.

V usage is TRBV4-2 and J usage is TRBJ2-3; 8 positions agree with TRBD2. V trimming: 4 bases; J trimming: 5 bases; junction bases outside the gene matches: 8. The CDR3 runs to 15 residues. The V gene's germline CDR1 is LGHNA and CDR2 YNFKEQ. The DNA for the CDR3 is TGTGCCAGCAGCCGACCAAGCGGGAGTGGAGATACGCAGTATTTT. Its protein is CASSRPSGSGDTQYF.

The rearrangement links TRBV12-3 or TRBV12-4 to TRBJ1-6; D is undetermined. The CDR3 extends over 13 amino acids. The V gene lost 6 bases and the J gene lost 9 bases, with 12 bases spanning the gap. In DNA, the CDR3 is TGTGCCAGCAGCCCCAGAAGCGGTTCACCCCTCCACTTT. This encodes CASSPRSGSPLHF.

This rearrangement joins TRBV7-6 to TRBJ2-5; 8 positions agree with TRBD2. Germline assignment: CDR1 SGHVS and CDR2 FNYEAQ. With 1 base clipped from V and 4 bases from J, the junction kept 14 bases outside the gene matches. CDR3 length equals 18 residues. CDR3 nucleotides: TGTGCCAGCAGCTTAGTCCCTCTAGAGCGGGGGAGGGGAGAGACCCAGTACTTC. Its protein is CASSLVPLERGRGETQYF.

The gene calls are TRBV27 and TRBJ1-1; a possible D gene is TRBD1 (5 bases). CDR3 length: 12 amino acids. Between the trimmed V and J ends, which lost 7 bases and 1 base, there was a span of 7 bases. The germline gives CDR1 MNHEY, CDR2 SMNVEV (reference sequence). In DNA form, the CDR3 reads TGTGCCAGCAAGGGGCCGAACACTGAAGCTTTCTTT. Protein: CASKGPNTEAFF.

This chain uses TRBV7-2 with TRBJ2-3; D unclear. The germline V and J ends were trimmed by 1 base and 5 bases, with 10 bases remaining between them. This CDR3 contains 14 residues. Per germline, CDR1 SGHTA and CDR2 FQGNSA. The CDR3 DNA reads as TGTGCCAGCAGCTTAGTTAGGCCGGGAGATACGCAGTATTTT. Translating gives CASSLVRPGDTQYF.

This chain uses TRBV30 with TRBJ2-7; 10 bases are a match to TRBD1. Germline-derived CDR1 and CDR2 are GTSNPN and SVGIG (reference sequence). CDR3 size: 12 residues. Trimming took 4 bases from V and 9 from J; bases not matched to a gene: 6. The CDR3 coding sequence is TGTGCCTGGAACCCTAGGGACAGGGGGCAGTACTTC. It is translated as CAWNPRDRGQYF.

The DNA for the CDR3 is TGTGCCAGCAGTTTTCAGGGGGCTGGGGCCAACGTCCTGACTTTC. Translated, it gives CASSFQGAGANVLTF. The chain employs TRBV6-2 or TRBV6-3 and TRBJ2-6, with 7 positions matching TRBD1. J gave up 2 bases and V 4 bases, and 2 bases lay outside the gene matches. Germline assignment: CDR1 MNHEY and CDR2 SVGEGT. The CDR3 has 15 residues.

The chain combines TRBV29-1 with TRBJ2-7; 10 positions agree with TRBD1. The CDR3 contains 14 residues. Germline CDR1 is SQVTM and CDR2 is ANQGSEA. V gave up 3 bases and J gave up 3 bases; unmatched junction bases: 5. CDR3 protein: CSVEGTGESYEQYF. The CDR3 DNA follows: TGCAGCGTTGAGGGGACAGGGGAAAGCTACGAGCAGTACTTC.